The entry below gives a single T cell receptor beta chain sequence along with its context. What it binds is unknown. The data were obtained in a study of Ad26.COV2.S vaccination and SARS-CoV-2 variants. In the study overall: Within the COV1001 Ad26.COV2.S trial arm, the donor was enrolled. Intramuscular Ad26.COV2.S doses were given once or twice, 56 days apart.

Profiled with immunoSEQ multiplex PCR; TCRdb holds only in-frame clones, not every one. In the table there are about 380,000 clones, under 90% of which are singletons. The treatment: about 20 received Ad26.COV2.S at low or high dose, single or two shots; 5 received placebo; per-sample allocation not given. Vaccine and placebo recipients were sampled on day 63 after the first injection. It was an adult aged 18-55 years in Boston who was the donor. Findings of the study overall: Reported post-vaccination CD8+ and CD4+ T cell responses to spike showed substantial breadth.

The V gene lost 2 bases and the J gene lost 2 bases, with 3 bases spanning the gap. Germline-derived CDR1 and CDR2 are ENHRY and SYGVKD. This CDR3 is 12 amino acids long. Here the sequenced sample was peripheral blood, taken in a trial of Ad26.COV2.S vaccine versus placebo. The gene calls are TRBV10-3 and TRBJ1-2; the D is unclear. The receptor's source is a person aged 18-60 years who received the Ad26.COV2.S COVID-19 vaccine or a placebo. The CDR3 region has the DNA TGTGCCATCAGTGAGAGGAACTATGGCTACACCTTC. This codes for CAISERNYGYTF.